The 15 T cell receptor beta chains listed next were all sequenced from one sample in a study of OX40 agonist ivuxolimab in advanced cancers. The library was prepared using the immunoSEQ multiplex PCR assay. In TCRdb, the immuneACCESS table is reduced to in-frame sequences with V and J assigned. These tables do not hold every clone; where another copy was compared, an unresolved V gene accounts for under half, and the others remain unexplained. This sample is represented by around 90,000 clones; more than 70% of them were singletons. The ten largest account for around 4% of the sample. The starting material was CD4+ or CD8+ T cells sorted from blood, obtained in a trial of the OX40 agonist ivuxolimab. Receptor source: an adult with an advanced solid tumor such as melanoma, head and neck, liver or kidney cancer.

In the case of this clone: The junction shows a germline mismatch at one end, possibly a read error. The CDR3 DNA sequence: TGTGCTAGCAGCTTAGGCAGACAAGAGACCCAGTACTTC. Protein product: CASSLGRQETQYF. This chain links TRBV7-7 with TRBJ2-5; no clear D gene. In germline, CDR1 is SSHAT, CDR2 FNYEAQ (reference sequence). The CDR3 loop spans 13 amino acids.

This clone was detected once. The CDR3 spells CASSPLTGVNGYTF. CDR3 nucleotide sequence: TGTGCCAGCAGCCCCTTGACAGGGGTCAATGGCTACACCTTC. This rearrangement joins TRBV7-2 to TRBJ1-2, with TRBD1 identical over 8 bases. The V gene end was trimmed by 5 bases and the J gene end by 6 bases; junction bases not matched to a gene: 8. The CDR3 runs 14 residues. The germline gives CDR1 SGHTA, CDR2 FQGNSA.

This clone was detected once. The V call is TRBV19, the J call TRBJ2-7; TRBD1 matches 8 bases. Germline CDR1 and CDR2: LNHDA and SQIVND (reference sequence). The CDR3 loop spans 15 amino acids. With 4 bases clipped from V and 5 bases from J, the junction kept 10 bases outside the gene matches. The CDR3 sequence: CASSKQGADFNEQYF. The CDR3, as DNA: TGTGCCAGTAGTAAGCAGGGGGCGGACTTCAACGAGCAGTACTTC.

The chain is built from TRBV11-2 and TRBJ1-4, with TRBD1 matching 8 bases. This CDR3 is 16 amino acids long. Germline V CDR1 and CDR2: SGHAT, FQNNGV. The trim removed 1 base at V and 2 bases at J, leaving 3 bases unmatched. The CDR3 bases are TGTGCCAGCAGCTTAGCCAGGGGGCGGACTAATGAAAAACTGTTTTTT. Amino acid sequence: CASSLARGRTNEKLFF. The whole variable domain, remainder taken from reference TRBV11-2 and TRBJ1-4, is EAGVAQSPRYKIIEKRQSVAFWCNPISGHATLYWYQQILGQGPKLLIQFQNNGVVDDSQLPKDRFSAERLKGVDSTLKIQPAKLEDSAVYLCASSLARGRTNEKLFFGSGTQLSVL.

The CDR3: CASSAGTQNTEAFF. DNA for the CDR3: TGTGCCAGCAGCGCCGGGACACAGAACACTGAAGCTTTCTTT. V is TRBV11-1 and J is TRBJ1-1; D might be TRBD1 (6 bases). Trimming took 5 bases from V and 1 from J, leaving 11 bases between them. The CDR3 extends over 14 amino acids. CDR1 is SGHAT and CDR2 is FQDESV in the germline V gene (reference sequence).

The chain recombines TRBV9 with TRBJ2-4; no reliable D call. The germline gives CDR1 SGDLS, CDR2 YYNGEE. The CDR3 is made up of 14 amino acids. The V end lost 0 bases, the J end lost 7 bases, and 11 bases lay between the germline ends. The chain's CDR3 is CASSVDPQANIQYF. The CDR3 nucleotides are TGTGCCAGCAGCGTAGACCCCCAGGCGAACATTCAGTACTTC.

The rearrangement uses TRBV2 and TRBJ2-5; 12 bases are shared with TRBD2. Trimming cost V 7 bases and J 9 bases; bases outside gene matches: 9. Germline V gene sequence: CDR1 SNHLY, CDR2 FYNNEI. CDR3 size: 14 residues. CDR3 DNA sequence: TGTGCCAGCACCGCGACTAGCGGGAGTAACGCCCAGTACTTC. Its translation: CASTATSGSNAQYF.

The chain is built from TRBV19 and TRBJ2-3; no clear D gene. The germline V and J ends were trimmed by 1 base and 3 bases, with 14 bases remaining between them. CDR3 length: 16 residues. Germline CDR1 and CDR2: LNHDA and SQIVND (reference sequence). CDR3 region: CASSIGYEDGTDTQYF. DNA of the CDR3: TGTGCCAGTAGTATAGGGTATGAGGACGGGACAGATACGCAGTATTTT. The complete variable domain, with remaining parts taken from reference TRBV19 and TRBJ2-3, reads DGGITQSPKYLFRKEGQNVTLSCEQNLNHDAMYWYRQDPGQGLRLIYYSQIVNDFQKGDIAEGYSVSREKKESFPLTVTSAQKNPTAFYLCASSIGYEDGTDTQYFGPGTRLTVL.

The chain recombines TRBV10-3 with TRBJ1-1, with 8 bases lining up with TRBD1. The V segment lost 2 bases and the J segment 0 bases; nucleotides outside the gene matches: 5. The CDR3 spans 16 residues. Germline CDR1 and CDR2: ENHRY and SYGVKD. The CDR3 bases are TGTGCCATCAGTGAGGGGGACAGGACCATGAACACTGAAGCTTTCTTT. Translation gives CAISEGDRTMNTEAFF.

The table lists this clone with a count of one. This chain links TRBV27 with TRBJ1-3, with 9 bases identical to TRBD1. With V trimmed by 6 bases and J by 7 bases, 4 bases remained unmatched. This CDR3 has 13 residues. Per the germline V gene, CDR1 is MNHEY and CDR2 is SMNVEV (reference sequence). The CDR3 region is CASSRQGGNTIYF. The CDR3 DNA reads TGTGCCAGCAGCAGACAGGGGGGCAACACCATATATTTT.

The rearrangement joins TRBV25-1 to TRBJ1-6, with a weak D call TRBD1 (5 bases). The CDR3 covers 13 residues. The V gene's germline CDR1 is MGHDK and CDR2 SYGVNS. V was cut by 6 bases and J by 7 bases, with 10 bases left in between. Here the CDR3 reads CASSRDPNSPLHF. CDR3 bases: TGTGCCAGCAGCCGGGACCCGAATTCACCCCTCCACTTT.

The gene calls are TRBV28 and TRBJ2-7; tentative D call: TRBD1 (6 bases). V was shortened by 6 bases and J by 6 bases, with 18 bases between the two germline ends. CDR3 size: 14 residues. The germline V gene has CDR1 MDHEN and CDR2 SYDVKM. In nucleotides, the CDR3 is TGTGCCAGCAGGGTGGGGAACAGGGTAGGCGAGCAGTACTTC. Protein sequence: CASRVGNRVGEQYF. The whole variable domain, filled in from reference TRBV28 and TRBJ2-7, reads DVKVTQSSRYLVKRTGEKVFLECVQDMDHENMFWYRQDPGLGLRLIYFSYDVKMKEKGDIPEGYSVSREKKERFSLILESASTNQTSMYLCASRVGNRVGEQYFGPGTRLTVT.

The rearrangement uses TRBV7-9 and TRBJ1-3; no clear D gene. Germline values: CDR1 SEHNR, CDR2 FQNEAQ (reference sequence). This CDR3 contains 14 residues. V was clipped by 5 bases and J by 0 bases, with 8 bases between them. The DNA of the CDR3 is TGTGCCAGCAGCCCCATAGGCTCTGGAAACACCATATATTTT. Protein: CASSPIGSGNTIYF. The full variable domain, in which reference TRBV7-9 and TRBJ1-3 provide the parts outside the CDR3, is DTGVSQNPRHKITKRGQNVTFRCDPISEHNRLYWYRQTLGQGPEFLTYFQNEAQLEKSRLLSDRFSAERPKGSFSTLEIQRTEQGDSAMYLCASSPIGSGNTIYFGEGSWLTVV.

V is TRBV6-5 and J is TRBJ1-1; D gene uncertain. Germline V gene data show CDR1 as MNHEY and CDR2 as SVGAGI. This CDR3 region has 14 residues. The V end was cut by 2 bases, the J end by 0 bases, with 7 bases between. Here the CDR3 DNA reads TGTGCCAGCAGTTACCGACGGATGAACACTGAAGCTTTCTTT. Its translation is CASSYRRMNTEAFF.

The chain is built from TRBV27 and TRBJ1-5; 9 nucleotides align to TRBD1. With V trimmed by 2 bases and J by 7 bases, 3 bases remained unmatched. The CDR3 extends over 14 amino acids. Germline V gene data show CDR1 as MNHEY and CDR2 as SMNVEV (reference sequence). This CDR3 reads CASSLNRGQQPQHF. The CDR3 region has the DNA TGTGCCAGCAGTTTAAACAGGGGGCAACAGCCCCAGCATTTT.